This T cell receptor beta chain was recorded in a study of OX40 agonist ivuxolimab in advanced cancers. Study in general: Treatment received earlier with anti-PD-1, anti-PD-L1 or anti-CTLA-4 agents was allowed, and under 50% had some.

Data came from immunoSEQ multiplex PCR; TCRdb stores just in-frame clones and leaves some out. The sample holds fewer than 120,000 clones, over 85% seen once. Trimming removed 1 base from V and 3 bases from J, with 3 bases in between. This CDR3 has 13 residues. The germline V gene encodes CDR1 SGHTA and CDR2 FQGNSA. The receptor was derived from an adult with an advanced solid tumor such as melanoma, head and neck, liver or kidney cancer. J is TRBJ2-2 and V is TRBV7-2; D unclear. The starting material was CD4+ or CD8+ T cells sorted from blood, obtained in a trial of the OX40 agonist ivuxolimab. The CDR3 spells CASSLGYTGELFF. DNA for the CDR3: TGTGCCAGCAGCTTAGGTTACACCGGGGAGCTGTTTTTT.